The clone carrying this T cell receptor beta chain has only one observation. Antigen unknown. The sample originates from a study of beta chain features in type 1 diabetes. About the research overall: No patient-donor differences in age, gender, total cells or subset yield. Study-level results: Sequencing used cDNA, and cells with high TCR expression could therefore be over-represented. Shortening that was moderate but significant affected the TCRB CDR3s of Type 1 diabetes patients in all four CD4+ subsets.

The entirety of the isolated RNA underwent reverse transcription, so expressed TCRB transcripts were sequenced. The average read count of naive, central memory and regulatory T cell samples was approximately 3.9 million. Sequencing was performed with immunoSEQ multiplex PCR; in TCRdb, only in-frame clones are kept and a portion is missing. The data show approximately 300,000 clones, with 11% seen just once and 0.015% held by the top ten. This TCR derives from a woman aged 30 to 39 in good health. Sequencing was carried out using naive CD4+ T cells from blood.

DNA of the CDR3: TGTGCCAGCAGCTCAGGACAGGGGGCAGATACGCAGTATTTT. Translated, it gives CASSSGQGADTQYF. V gene TRBV7-3 combines with J gene TRBJ2-3, with 10 bases identical to TRBD1. V lost 4 bases to trimming and J lost 4 bases; unmatched junction nucleotides: 2. The CDR3 has 14 amino acids. Germline CDR1 is SGHTA and CDR2 is FQGTGA. The entire variable domain, with the rest obtained from reference TRBV7-3 and TRBJ2-3, is as follows: GAGVSQTPSNKVTEKGKYVELRCDPISGHTALYWYRQSLGQGPEFLIYFQGTGAADDSGLPNDRFFAVRPEGSVSTLKIQRTERGDSAVYLCASSSGQGADTQYFGPGTRLTVL.